Reported below is one TCR beta chain. This entry comes from a study of blood T cell repertoires in COVID-19. About the research overall: Researchers got acute and convalescent COVID-19 samples from the United States, Italy and Spain. Nucleic acid was either cDNA or gDNA, and it came from T cells, B-cell-depleted T cells, or PBMCs.

Per germline, CDR1 MRHNA and CDR2 SNTAGT. The junction had 8 bases not matched to a gene; V was cut back by 3 bases and J by 3 bases. The CDR3 is 16 amino acids. Authors' analysis steps: Nucleated cell number was recorded as an estimate derived from reference gene primer amplification. Libraries were prepared by immunoSEQ multiplex PCR; TCRdb keeps only in-frame clonotypes and omits some of them. From that table come the V and J calls and clone size; the DNA was used to work out D and trimming. The table records more than 80,000 clones, 70% to 80% of them present only once. The sequence came from a human donor with acute or convalescent COVID-19. The donor label of this sample is uncertain. The sequencing sample was made of peripheral blood. The V and J genes are TRBV6-4 and TRBJ2-7; 10 bases match TRBD1. CDR3: CASSDRRDRGIYEQYF. The DNA for the CDR3 is TGTGCCAGCAGTGATCGCCGGGACAGGGGAATCTACGAGCAGTACTTC.